The entry below describes one T cell receptor (beta chain). This clonotype came up many times. Its antigen is still unknown. Qualities for individual bases were not recorded, and no much larger clone is one base off. The CDR3, cysteine through phenylalanine, is 15 amino acids long. CDR3 DNA is the only sequence kept; it has 45 bases, read in frame from the first base. CDR1 and CDR2 (SEHNR, FQNEAQ) derive from the germline V gene (reference sequence). The germline V and J ends show losses of 5 bases and 8 bases respectively, and no gene match explains 9 bases of the junction. The sample originates from a study of CD8 T cells in ankylosing spondylitis (dated by TCRdb to 2017 to 2019). The study in broad terms: The study set out to find disease-linked TCR variants by profiling T cell receptor beta repertoires in ankylosing spondylitis patients and healthy donors. The full study cohort was made up of about 24 ankylosing spondylitis patients and about a hundred healthy donors. Samples of peripheral blood were taken, and for ankylosing spondylitis patients, synovial fluid was collected as well.

The sample was run on an Illumina HiSeq 2500. Quantitative 5'-RACE with molecular barcodes was used to prepare TCR beta libraries. The study's own analysis went as follows. To identify disease-linked TCR variants, a new computational method was used, one built on a probabilistic model of VDJ rearrangement. Through fastp at Q25 and MiXCR, TCRdb rebuilt clones from the public reads, retaining in-frame beta chains. One record per CDR3 amino acid sequence lists the most common genes and DNA. The V and J calls were not made by the authors but by TCRdb's processing. The sample table shows a few hundred thousand distinct CDR3 sequences, and approximately 7.3% are seen once. Over 12% of the sample comes from the top ten. What the authors observed across the whole study: The disease-linked clones were reported to be significantly enriched in matched synovial fluid samples from ankylosing spondylitis patients. The disease-linked clones showed a CD8+ phenotype and occurred at relatively low frequencies in peripheral blood. Some of the motif variants had been reported before in the synovial fluid and blood of reactive arthritis patients, a finding that suggests common disease-initiation mechanisms. Blood from ankylosing spondylitis patients appeared to be characterized by a TCR beta motif made up of under 10 highly homologous amino acid variants.

This clonotype was obtained from a male donor with ankylosing spondylitis. Recombination joined TRBV7-9 with TRBJ2-1; TRBD2 agrees with 10 junctional bases. The sample comprised blood, either unsorted or a sorted T cell fraction (not recorded which). Here is the DNA: TGTGCCAGCAGCGAAATAGCGGGAGGTATCGATGAGCAGTTCTTC. The translation is CASSEIAGGIDEQFF.